The sequence of this TCR beta chain was determined in a study of T cells in Graves' hyperthyroidism and ophthalmopathy. Turning to the study itself: The blood sample was taken at first diagnosis, before treatment began.

This clonotype was recorded at least ten times. Its antigen is not identified. There were TCR beta CDR3 regions amplified from RNA transcripts. A set of HTBI primers served as the primers for a first-round RT-PCR of the TCR CDR3. MiXCR, applied by TCRdb to the multiplex PCR reads, yields one record per CDR3 protein. The table lists hundreds of thousands of distinct CDR3 sequences, approximately 15% of them singletons. The CDR3 totals 14 residues. From germline, CDR1 is SGHAT and CDR2 FQNNGV. Trimming stripped 6 bases from V and 7 bases from J, with 19 bases between. Regarding the study as a whole: Researchers report that a 13 V-J model separated ophthalmopathy from stable hyperthyroidism.

Used for diagnoses were clinical symptoms, serum thyroxine and TRAb, thyroid ultrasound and orbital computed tomography. The PBMCs were sourced from fresh peripheral blood (approximately 10 ml). This chain uses TRBV11-2 with TRBJ2-7; no firm D call. The sample consisted of blood. This receptor was taken from a woman under 40 with Graves' hyperthyroidism that later progressed to Graves' ophthalmopathy. This chain's CDR3 is CASRFDTYLGEQYF. DNA of the CDR3: TGTGCCAGCAGATTCGACACCTACCTCGGGGAGCAGTACTTC.